Each of the 7 T cell receptor beta chains below was sequenced from the same sample in a study of blood T cell repertoires in COVID-19. The repertoire was sequenced with immunoSEQ multiplex PCR; TCRdb's copy has only in-frame clones and lacks some. The table includes a few hundred thousand clones, about 80% detected once. Sequencing used PBMCs or T cells enriched from blood (not recorded which). All receptors come from a man aged 50-59 years who had recovered from COVID-19.

This sequence joins TRBV7-9 and TRBJ1-2; no clear D gene. CDR1 is SEHNR, CDR2 FQNEAQ, per germline (reference sequence). V lost 4 bases, J lost 5 bases, and 11 bases lay in between. This CDR3 contains 13 residues. DNA of the CDR3: TGTGCCAGCAGCTCACAGCACACTTATGGCTACACCTTC. It is translated as CASSSQHTYGYTF.

The genes are TRBV19 and TRBJ1-4, with D unclear. Germline V gene lookup returns CDR1 LNHDA and CDR2 SQIVND (reference sequence). V lost 6 bases and J 7 bases, leaving 12 bases between the germline ends. The CDR3 totals 13 residues. CDR3 nucleotide sequence: TGTGCCAGTAGGAAGGAGGGCGGTGAAAAACTGTTTTTT. This gives the protein CASRKEGGEKLFF.

This clone appeared a single time. The V and J genes are TRBV5-1 and TRBJ2-1; 13 bases are a match to TRBD2. The trim removed 4 bases at V and 7 bases at J, leaving 5 bases unmatched. The germline gives CDR1 SGHRS, CDR2 YFSETQ. The CDR3 sequence is 15 residues long. As DNA, the CDR3 is TGCGCCAGCAGCCCCGGACTAGCGGGAGAAAATGAGCAGTTCTTC. This translates into CASSPGLAGENEQFF.

The chain uses TRBV18 and TRBJ1-2, with 9 bases fitting TRBD1. The trim removed 6 bases at V and 0 bases at J, leaving 8 bases unmatched. Germline V CDR1 and CDR2: KGHSH, LQKENI. The CDR3 totals 16 residues. The CDR3: CASSRIQGAPNYGYTF. CDR3 DNA sequence: TGTGCCAGCTCGCGGATACAGGGGGCGCCTAACTATGGCTACACCTTC.

The chain couples TRBV5-1 to TRBJ2-1; TRBD2 matches 11 bases. Germline V gives CDR1 SGHRS, CDR2 YFSETQ. The J segment lost 7 bases and the V segment lost 6 bases, leaving 9 bases of the junction unmatched. The CDR3 sequence is 15 residues long. The CDR3 here is CASNLLAGVGNEQFF. The DNA of the CDR3 is TGCGCCAGCAACTTACTAGCGGGAGTAGGTAATGAGCAGTTCTTC.

The rearrangement joins TRBV5-3 to TRBJ1-4, with 8 bases identical to TRBD1. TRBV5-3 is sorted into the ORF group, with uncertain function. Trimming took 3 bases from V and 0 from J; bases not matched to a gene: 7. This CDR3 has 17 residues. In DNA form, the CDR3 reads TGTGCCAGAAGCTCGGACAGGGAGCCTGCAACTAATGAAAAACTGTTTTTT. Amino acids: CARSSDREPATNEKLFF.

The rearrangement links TRBV4-1 to TRBJ1-3; D is possibly TRBD1 (5 bases). The V and J ends lost 0 bases and 7 bases respectively, with 7 bases between them. Germline lookup yields CDR1 MGHRA and CDR2 YSYEKL. This CDR3 has 13 amino acids. DNA of the CDR3: TGCGCCAGCAGCCAAGATCAGGGCAACACCATATATTTT. Its translation is CASSQDQGNTIYF.